The entry that follows covers one T cell receptor (beta chain) sequence. Its antigen is unknown. The sample originates from a study of OX40 agonist ivuxolimab in advanced cancers. As for the study in general: Cancers in dose escalation were hepatocellular, melanoma, renal cell and head and neck. Study observations and caveats: Clonal expansion in partial responders at 0.1-3.0 mg/kg ranked among the lowest. Antigen targets of the expanded peripheral T cells went undetermined.

The data were produced by immunoSEQ multiplex PCR, yet TCRdb's version contains in-frame clones alone and is incomplete. The data hold about 48,000 clones, with around nine tenths observed a single time. The length of the CDR3 is 12 residues. The V and J ends lost 6 bases and 2 bases respectively, with 10 bases between them. Per the germline V gene, CDR1 is SQVTM and CDR2 is ANQGSEA. Patients had blood sampled at baseline and again on cycle 4 day 1 and cycle 7 day 1. The specimen comprised CD4+ or CD8+ T cells sorted from blood, sampled in a trial of the OX40 agonist ivuxolimab. The sequence was collected from an adult with an advanced solid tumor such as melanoma, head and neck, liver or kidney cancer. This chain uses TRBV29-1 with TRBJ1-2; maybe TRBD1 (6 bases). Written as DNA, the CDR3 is TGCAGCGTACACAGGGAAAACTATGGCTACACCTTC. This gives the protein CSVHRENYGYTF. Supplemented by reference TRBV29-1 and TRBJ1-2, the full variable domain reads SAVISQKPSRDICQRGTSLTIQCQVDSQVTMMFWYRQQPGQSLTLIATANQGSEATYESGFVIDKFPISRPNLTFSTLTVSNMSPEDSSIYLCSVHRENYGYTFGSGTRLTVV.